The sequence of this TCR beta chain was determined in a study of blood T cells in healthy people across ages (dated by TCRdb to the mid-2010s). At the level of the whole study: In model experiments, template switching captured about one uniquely barcoded TCR beta cDNA molecule for every two T cells. To track age-related changes in TCR beta repertoire diversity, the study relied on deep sequencing normalized with unique cDNA molecular identifiers. To avoid experimental bias, donors of different ages were randomly spread across the sequencing lanes. The donors were divided into four age groups: young (average around 17 years), middle-aged (roughly 42), aged (approximately 62) and long-lived (about 90). The study analyzed two additional independent replicas of 1 million unique cDNA reads from the same blood draw for two donors, one aged 18 to 29 and one aged 80 or older.

This clonotype showed up just once. The target of this receptor is not known. A junction boundary mismatches the germline segment, possibly from a read error. General study outcomes and caveats: Observed TCR beta diversity per million T cells fell roughly linearly with age, and a significant reduction was already apparent by age approximately 41. Total diversity estimates from one million sequenced T cells were considered lower bounds and underestimates. Compared with the aged group, the long-lived group had more naive CD4+ T cells, fewer expanded clones and increased TCR diversity, a pattern suggesting age selection. Since profiling was done on bulk unsorted PBMCs, naive and antigen-experienced compartments could not be conclusively compared. Because donor CMV infection status was unknown, age-related changes in expanded clonotypes were potentially confounded. There was a strong correlation between observed TCR beta diversity and the percentage of naive T cells measured by flow cytometry.

The CDR3 covers 12 residues, taking in both the cysteine and the phenylalanine. Only the CDR3 part of the read is kept: 36 bases, read in frame from the first base. Looking up the germline V gene (reference sequence) yields CDR1 DFQATT and CDR2 SNEGSKA. The donors were roughly 39 Caucasian individuals from Russia, aged about 6 to 100 years, who were systemically healthy. Around 9.8 milliliters of peripheral blood were collected from each donor into EDTA-treated Vacutainer tubes. PBMCs were isolated by Ficoll-Paque density-gradient centrifugation, with at least 6.5 million obtained per sample. Total RNA was extracted from PBMCs with Trizol reagent, with at least 5 micrograms obtained per sample. The percentages of naive CD45RAhigh/CD27high T cells were determined by flow cytometry on a PBMC aliquot from every donor. To prepare the library, 5' RACE was applied. The reads were generated on an Illumina HiSeq 2500. A second roughly 6 to 11 cycle PCR used a sample-barcoded 5' primer and a J-beta primer mix. A template-switch 5' adaptor carrying 12 random nucleotides introduced a unique molecular identifier onto each TCR beta cDNA molecule. Each sample yielded at least 2.5 million CDR3-containing paired-end reads. The Mint cDNA synthesis kit, primed by a TRBC-specific oligonucleotide, was used to synthesize first-strand cDNA from all RNA. Following uracil-DNA glycosylase treatment, a first 18-cycle PCR with universal primers M1SS and BC2_uni_R was performed on all cDNA. The authors processed their data as follows. Normalization of each sample was performed by random selection of 1 million high-quality reads, each carrying a distinct molecular identifier. Reads sharing molecular identifiers were discarded rather than binned into consensus sequences. MiTCR, with a Q25 quality threshold and the strictest error-elimination algorithm, was used for CDR3 identification, clonotype clustering and error correction. A nonparametric unseen species model using Euler transformation provided a lower-bound estimate of total TCR beta diversity. TCRdb reprocessing: public reads trimmed at Q25 with fastp, clones called with MiXCR, in-frame beta chains kept. Rows with one shared CDR3 protein collapse into an entry with the most common genes and DNA. TCRdb's processing, not the study's, gives the V and J calls here. The sample table records 1.5 million or so distinct CDR3 sequences; roughly 45% of these occur just once. The ten largest account for 7% to 9.5% of the sample.

The origin of this receptor is a woman under 30 in good health. Material: blood. This receptor chain uses TRBV20-1 and TRBJ2-5; TRBD2 is a possible D gene, resting on 6 matching bases. The end of the DNA is better explained by TRBJ2-7, so the J call may be wrong. The CDR3 protein is CRASKEGYEQYF. The nucleotide sequence reads as follows: TGCCGTGCTAGTAAGGAGGGCTACGAGCAGTACTTC.